Presented here are 7 T cell receptor beta chains from one specimen sequenced in a study of shared clonotypes between healthy human individuals (TCRdb year 2020). The library was prepared using the immunoSEQ multiplex PCR assay. The source is immuneACCESS, and TCRdb retained only in-frame sequences with V and J called. Part of the clones is not carried over; for the studies checked, unresolved V genes explain less than half of this, and the remainder is unexplained. In all, the sample holds roughly 490,000 clones, and 79% of those were seen once. The biggest ten clones account for approximately 12% of the sample. The sequenced material came from PBMCs. All receptors derive from a woman aged 40 to 49 in good health. Some clones in this sample may be carry-over from other donors' samples.

This rearrangement joins TRBV28 to TRBJ1-2; 8 nucleotides line up with TRBD1. The trim removed 4 bases at V and 8 bases at J, leaving 12 bases unmatched. There are 15 residues in the CDR3. The germline V gene encodes CDR1 MDHEN and CDR2 SYDVKM. The CDR3: CASSSPGGASVGYTF. CDR3 bases: TGTGCCAGCAGTTCACCAGGGGGCGCATCGGTAGGCTACACCTTC.

This clone was found a few times. The rearrangement links TRBV2 to TRBJ1-1; possibly TRBD1 for D (5 bases). This CDR3 comprises 15 residues. Trimming pared 1 base from V and 0 bases from J, leaving 9 bases between. Germline lookup yields CDR1 SNHLY and CDR2 FYNNEI. CDR3 nucleotide sequence: TGTGCCAGCAGTGAAGGGATGGGGGTGAACACTGAAGCTTTCTTT. This gives the protein CASSEGMGVNTEAFF.

The chain is built from TRBV18 and TRBJ2-2; tentatively, D is TRBD1 or TRBD2 (5 bases each). V was trimmed by 5 bases and J by 5 bases, leaving 12 bases between them. Germline CDR1 and CDR2: KGHSH and LQKENI. CDR3 length equals 14 residues. CDR3 DNA: TGTGCCAGCTCAAGTTGGGGACGGACCGGGGAGCTGTTTTTT. Translation: CASSSWGRTGELFF.

This clone was observed at least ten times. The V gene is TRBV27, the J gene TRBJ2-1; 7 nucleotides line up with TRBD2. The ends lost 4 bases at V and 15 bases at J; junction bases unmatched: 12. The CDR3 runs 13 residues. CDR1 is MNHEY, CDR2 SMNVEV, per germline (reference sequence). The CDR3 DNA reads TGTGCCAGCAGTTCCCAGGGCGGGAGTCAGTGGTTCTTC. This sequence encodes CASSSQGGSQWFF.

This clone was detected once. The V and J genes are TRBV7-9 and TRBJ2-2; TRBD2 is a possible D gene (7 bases). The V gene's germline CDR1 is SEHNR and CDR2 FQNEAQ (reference sequence). V shed 5 bases and J shed 4 bases, with 14 bases lying between them. There are 15 residues in the CDR3. The CDR3 here is CASSPLGGATGELFF. The CDR3 coding sequence is TGTGCCAGCAGCCCCTTGGGGGGGGCCACCGGGGAGCTGTTTTTT.

The chain carries TRBV7-2 and TRBJ2-2, with 8 positions matching TRBD1. Per germline, CDR1 SGHTA and CDR2 FQGNSA. This CDR3 region has 14 residues. J gave up 7 bases and V 2 bases, and 3 bases lay outside the gene matches. The CDR3 DNA reads TGTGCCAGCAGCTTACAGGGGGCCGGCGGGGAGCTGTTTTTT. It yields the protein CASSLQGAGGELFF. The full variable domain, rest sourced from reference TRBV7-2 and TRBJ2-2, is GAGVSQSPSNKVTEKGKDVELRCDPISGHTALYWYRQSLGQGLEFLIYFQGNSAPDKSGLPSDRFSAERTGGSVSTLTIQRTQQEDSAVYLCASSLQGAGGELFFGEGSRLTVL.

This clone was detected only once. The junction departs from germline at one end; a sequencing error may be responsible. This rearrangement joins TRBV7-7 to TRBJ2-2, with D unresolved. Per the germline V gene, CDR1 is SSHAT and CDR2 is FNYEAQ (reference sequence). The length of the CDR3 is 14 residues. DNA for the CDR3: TGTGCTAGCAGCTTACAAGTGAACACCGGGGAGCTGTTTTTT. Translating it yields CASSLQVNTGELFF.